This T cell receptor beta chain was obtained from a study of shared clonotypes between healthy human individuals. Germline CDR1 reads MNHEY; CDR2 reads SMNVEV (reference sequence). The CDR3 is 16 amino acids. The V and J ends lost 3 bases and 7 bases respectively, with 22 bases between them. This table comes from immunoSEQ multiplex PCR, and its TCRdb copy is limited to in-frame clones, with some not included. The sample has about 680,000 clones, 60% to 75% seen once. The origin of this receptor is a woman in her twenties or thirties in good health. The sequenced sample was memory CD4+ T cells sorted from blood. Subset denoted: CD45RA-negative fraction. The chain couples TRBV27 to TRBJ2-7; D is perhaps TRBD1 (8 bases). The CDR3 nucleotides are TGTGCCAGCAGTTTGAGGGCAGGACAGGGAGCGGGGGAGCAGTACTTC. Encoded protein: CASSLRAGQGAGEQYF.